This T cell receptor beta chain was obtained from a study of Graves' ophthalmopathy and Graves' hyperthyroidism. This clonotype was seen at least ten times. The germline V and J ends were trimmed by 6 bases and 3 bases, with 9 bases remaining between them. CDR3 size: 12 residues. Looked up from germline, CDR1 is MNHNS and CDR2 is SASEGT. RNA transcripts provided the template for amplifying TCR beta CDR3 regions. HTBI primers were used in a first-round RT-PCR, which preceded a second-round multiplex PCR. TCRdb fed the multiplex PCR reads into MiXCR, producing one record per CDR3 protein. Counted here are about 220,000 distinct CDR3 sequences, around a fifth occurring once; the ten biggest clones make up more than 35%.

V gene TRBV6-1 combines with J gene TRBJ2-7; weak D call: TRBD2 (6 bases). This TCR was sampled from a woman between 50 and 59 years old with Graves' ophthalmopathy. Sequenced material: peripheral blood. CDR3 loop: CASRVADYEQYF. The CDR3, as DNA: TGTGCCAGCAGGGTAGCGGACTACGAGCAGTACTTC.